The clone carrying this T cell receptor beta chain came up a few times. This record comes from a study of blood T cell repertoires in COVID-19. The length of the CDR3 is 12 residues. V lost 4 bases and J lost 10; bases outside the gene matches: 5. Germline loops: CDR1 SGHTA, CDR2 FQGNSA. The protocol was immunoSEQ multiplex PCR, while the TCRdb copy is restricted to in-frame clones and leaves out a portion. This sample has more than 300,000 clones, with about 90% found just once. This sequence joins TRBV7-2 and TRBJ1-1; 8 positions agree with TRBD1. The sample was peripheral blood. This TCR was sampled from a woman aged 25 to 39 with COVID-19, enrolled during active disease. Written as DNA, the CDR3 is TGTGCCAGCAGCTACGGACAGGGAGCAGCTTTCTTT. This sequence encodes CASSYGQGAAFF.